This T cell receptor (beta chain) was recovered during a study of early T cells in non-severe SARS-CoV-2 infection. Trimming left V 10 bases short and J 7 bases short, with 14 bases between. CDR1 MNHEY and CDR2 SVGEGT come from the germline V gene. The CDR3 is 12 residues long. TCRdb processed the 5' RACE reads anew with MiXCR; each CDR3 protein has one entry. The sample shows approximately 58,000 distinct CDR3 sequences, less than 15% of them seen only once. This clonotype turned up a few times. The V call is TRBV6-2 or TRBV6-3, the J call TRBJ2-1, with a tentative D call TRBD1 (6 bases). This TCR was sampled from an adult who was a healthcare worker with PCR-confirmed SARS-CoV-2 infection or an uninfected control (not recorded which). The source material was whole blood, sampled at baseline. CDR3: CATAQGLNEQFF. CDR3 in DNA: TGTGCCACCGCCCAGGGGTTGAATGAGCAGTTCTTC.